The sequence of this TCR beta chain was determined in a study of blood T cells in healthy people across ages. As for the study in general: Per two T cells, about one barcoded beta molecule was captured through template switching.

Study-wide findings and caveats: Diversity was higher, and naive CD4+ cells more numerous, in long-lived donors than in aged donors. Per million T cells, TCR beta diversity dropped about linearly as age rose.

This clonotype was detected ten times or more. Antigen: not known. The V gene's germline CDR1 is SGHTA and CDR2 FQGNSA. The V and J ends lost 2 bases and 2 bases, in that order; junction bases with no gene match: 8. The CDR3 extends over 19 amino acids. For the second PCR, which ran for about 7 to 11 cycles, a sample-barcoded 5' primer and a J-beta primer mix were used. All cDNA molecules were each tagged by a template-switch adaptor with 12 random nucleotides. TCRdb fed the 5' RACE reads into MiXCR, producing one record per CDR3 protein. The table includes hundreds of thousands of distinct CDR3 sequences, less than 40% detected once.

The source material was blood. V and J are TRBV7-2 and TRBJ2-3, with 15 bases matching TRBD2. The receptor comes from an elderly woman in good health. The CDR3: CASSLISGLAGGPTDTQYF. The CDR3 nucleotides are TGTGCCAGCAGCTTAATTTCGGGACTAGCGGGGGGCCCCACAGATACGCAGTATTTT.